The next 26 T cell receptor beta chains were all read from a single sample in a study of blood T cell repertoires in COVID-19. Profiled with immunoSEQ multiplex PCR; TCRdb holds only in-frame clones, not every one. The sample yields about 55,000 clones, roughly 87% seen once. The sample was peripheral blood. The receptors originated from a man in his forties with COVID-19, enrolled during active disease.

In its sample, this clone was seen once. The chain links TRBV28 to TRBJ2-2, with TRBD2 as a possible D gene (6 bases). Between the trimmed V and J ends, which lost 5 bases and 0 bases, there was a span of 19 bases. The CDR3 is 18 residues long. CDR1 and CDR2 from the germline V gene are MDHEN and SYDVKM. This CDR3 reads CASSPAMEGLANTGELFF. The CDR3 DNA is TGTGCCAGCAGTCCGGCTATGGAGGGCCTCGCGAACACCGGGGAGCTGTTTTTT.

This clone showed up just a few times. The J gene is TRBJ1-1, the V gene TRBV7-9, with D perhaps matching TRBD1 (5 bases). CDR3 length equals 13 residues. V was pared by 3 bases and J by 4 bases, with 9 bases between. Germline assignment: CDR1 SEHNR and CDR2 FQNEAQ (reference sequence). The DNA for the CDR3 is TGTGCCAGCAGCTTTGGGGGAGGCACTGAAGCTTTCTTT. Translating it yields CASSFGGGTEAFF. The full variable domain, with the rest looked up from reference TRBV7-9 and TRBJ1-1, is DTGVSQNPRHKITKRGQNVTFRCDPISEHNRLYWYRQTLGQGPEFLTYFQNEAQLEKSRLLSDRFSAERPKGSFSTLEIQRTEQGDSAMYLCASSFGGGTEAFFGQGTRLTVV.

This chain uses TRBV7-9 with TRBJ1-1, with a tentative D call TRBD1 (5 bases). The germline V and J ends were trimmed by 8 bases and 5 bases, with 9 bases remaining between them. The CDR3 has 11 amino acids. Looked up from germline, CDR1 is SEHNR and CDR2 is FQNEAQ (reference sequence). CDR3 DNA sequence: TGTGCCAGCTTGAAGGGGACTGAAGCTTTCTTT. Amino acids: CASLKGTEAFF. Together with reference TRBV7-9 and TRBJ1-1, the CDR3 gives the full variable domain: DTGVSQNPRHKITKRGQNVTFRCDPISEHNRLYWYRQTLGQGPEFLTYFQNEAQLEKSRLLSDRFSAERPKGSFSTLEIQRTEQGDSAMYLCASLKGTEAFFGQGTRLTVV.

The chain uses TRBV5-1 and TRBJ2-4; no definite D call. This CDR3 spans 11 amino acids. Trimming pared 5 bases from V and 5 bases from J, leaving 5 bases between. CDR1 and CDR2 (germline): SGHRS, YFSETQ. In DNA, the CDR3 is TGCGCCAGCAGTTATGAAAACATTCAGTACTTC. Residues: CASSYENIQYF. Drawing the rest from reference TRBV5-1 and TRBJ2-4, the complete variable domain is KAGVTQTPRYLIKTRGQQVTLSCSPISGHRSVSWYQQTPGQGLQFLFEYFSETQRNKGNFPGRFSGRQFSNSRSEMNVSTLELGDSALYLCASSYENIQYFGAGTRLSVL.

This rearrangement joins TRBV11-3 to TRBJ2-7, with TRBD2 matching 10 bases. The length of the CDR3 is 14 residues. The V and J ends lost 5 bases and 5 bases, in that order; junction bases with no gene match: 6. The germline CDR1 and CDR2 sequences are SGHNT and YENEEA. CDR3 sequence reads: CASSPKRGGDEQYF. CDR3 sequence (DNA): TGTGCCAGCAGCCCTAAGCGGGGGGGCGACGAGCAGTACTTC.

The chain couples TRBV7-9 to TRBJ2-2; 8 bases align to TRBD2. The germline V gene has CDR1 SEHNR and CDR2 FQNEAQ (reference sequence). V lost 9 bases and J lost 3; bases outside the gene matches: 3. CDR3 length: 13 residues. CDR3 in amino acids: CARTGGDTGELFF. The CDR3 DNA sequence: TGTGCCAGGACGGGAGGGGACACCGGGGAGCTGTTTTTT.

The V call is TRBV3-1 (or the pseudogene TRBV3-2), the J call TRBJ1-3; 9 positions agree with TRBD1. After removal of 6 bases from V and 3 bases from J, the junction contained 6 bases not matched to a gene. The CDR3 is made up of 15 amino acids. Germline values: CDR1 LGHDT, CDR2 YNNKEL (reference sequence). The CDR3: CASRETGGSGNTIYF. The CDR3, as DNA: TGTGCCAGCAGGGAAACAGGGGGCAGTGGAAACACCATATATTTT.

The chain joins TRBV28 to TRBJ1-2, with unresolved D. The germline V and J ends were trimmed by 4 bases and 2 bases, with 14 bases remaining between them. CDR3 length: 15 residues. Per germline, CDR1 MDHEN and CDR2 SYDVKM. DNA of the CDR3: TGTGCCAGCAGTTCCTCTTGGGGAGGAAACTATGGCTACACCTTC. Translation gives CASSSSWGGNYGYTF.

CDR3 bases: TGTGCCAGCTCACCACCAAACAGGGCAGAGAACACTGAAGCTTTCTTT. Translating gives CASSPPNRAENTEAFF. The chain carries TRBV18 and TRBJ1-1, with a tentative D call TRBD1 (6 bases). V was clipped by 0 bases and J by 1 base, with 12 bases between them. The CDR3 has 16 amino acids. Germline values: CDR1 KGHSH, CDR2 LQKENI.

The gene calls are TRBV10-1 and TRBJ1-2; 8 bases align to TRBD1. Germline V lookup: CDR1 WNHNN, CDR2 SYGVQD (reference sequence). The CDR3 is made up of 15 amino acids. With 0 bases clipped from V and 7 bases from J, the junction kept 7 bases outside the gene matches. The CDR3 DNA reads TGCGCCAGCAGTGAGTCGCGACAGGGGATCGGTGGCTACACCTTC. This codes for CASSESRQGIGGYTF.

The chain joins TRBV7-9 to TRBJ2-5; D is perhaps TRBD2 (7 bases). Trimming stripped 11 bases from V and 4 bases from J, with 17 bases between. Germline V lookup: CDR1 SEHNR, CDR2 FQNEAQ (reference sequence). The length of the CDR3 is 13 residues. The CDR3 sequence is CAGKGGPTETQYF. The CDR3 DNA follows: TGTGCCGGAAAGGGGGGGCCTACAGAGACCCAGTACTTC.

The V and J genes are TRBV7-9 and TRBJ1-1; tentative D call: TRBD1 (5 bases). Trimming left V 1 base short and J 4 bases short, with 10 bases between. This CDR3 contains 14 residues. The germline V gene has CDR1 SEHNR and CDR2 FQNEAQ (reference sequence). As DNA, the CDR3 is TGTGCCAGCAGCTTAGTATCGGGGGGCACTGAAGCTTTCTTT. Translation: CASSLVSGGTEAFF.

Here the CDR3 DNA reads TGTGCCAGCAGTTACTTCGACAGGGGAGGATCTGAAGCTTTCTTT. Translation gives CASSYFDRGGSEAFF. This sequence joins TRBV6-5 and TRBJ1-1; 8 bases align to TRBD1. J lost 6 bases, V lost 1 base, and 7 bases had no gene match. The length of the CDR3 is 15 residues. Germline CDR1 and CDR2: MNHEY and SVGAGI.

This chain connects TRBV27 to TRBJ1-6; 7 bases match TRBD1. Germline V gene sequence: CDR1 MNHEY, CDR2 SMNVEV (reference sequence). The V and J ends lost 6 bases and 13 bases, in that order; junction bases with no gene match: 6. CDR3 length: 12 residues. In DNA form, the CDR3 reads TGTGCCAGCAGGACAGGGATTGCTCCCCTCCACTTT. Its translation: CASRTGIAPLHF.

The chain joins TRBV9 to TRBJ2-7; 13 bases line up with TRBD2. The V gene end was trimmed by 4 bases and the J gene end by 6 bases; junction bases not matched to a gene: 7. CDR1 is SGDLS, CDR2 YYNGEE, per germline. CDR3 size: 15 residues. The CDR3 nucleotides are TGTGCCAGCAGCTCTTTACTAGCGGGAGGGGGCGAGCAGTACTTC. As protein: CASSSLLAGGGEQYF.

This clone was seen a handful of times. The V gene is TRBV4-1, the J gene TRBJ2-7, with 9 bases aligning to TRBD1. The CDR3 runs to 15 residues. J lost 3 bases, V lost 1 base, and 4 bases had no gene match. CDR1 is MGHRA, CDR2 YSYEKL, per germline. The CDR3 is CASSQVGDRDYEQYF. The CDR3 DNA is TGCGCCAGCAGCCAAGTGGGGGACAGGGACTACGAGCAGTACTTC.

The gene calls are TRBV3-1 (or the pseudogene TRBV3-2) and TRBJ1-5; no clear D. Trimming shortened V by 4 bases and J by 0 bases, and 7 bases separated the two germline ends. Germline V lookup: CDR1 LGHDT, CDR2 YNNKEL (reference sequence). The CDR3 totals 14 residues. CDR3 in DNA: TGTGCCAGCAGCCCAGACAATAGCAATCAGCCCCAGCATTTT. Residues: CASSPDNSNQPQHF.

This sequence joins TRBV7-9 and TRBJ1-2; D not resolved. The CDR3 covers 14 residues. The germline V gene encodes CDR1 SEHNR and CDR2 FQNEAQ (reference sequence). Trimming removed 5 bases from V and 2 bases from J, with 12 bases in between. CDR3 sequence reads: CASSRGGLNYGYTF. CDR3 nucleotides: TGTGCCAGCAGCCGAGGTGGCCTCAACTATGGCTACACCTTC.

The chain joins TRBV18 to TRBJ2-6, with D tentatively TRBD1 (6 bases). Trimming stripped 0 bases from V and 0 bases from J, with 12 bases between. The CDR3 is made up of 18 amino acids. Germline lookup yields CDR1 KGHSH and CDR2 LQKENI. The CDR3 reads CASSPPGHLTSGANVLTF. DNA of the CDR3: TGTGCCAGCTCACCACCGGGACACCTAACCTCTGGGGCCAACGTCCTGACTTTC.

This chain joins TRBV6-5 and TRBJ2-7; 9 bases fit TRBD1. Germline V CDR1 and CDR2: MNHEY, SVGAGI. CDR3 length: 14 amino acids. Trimming cost V 6 bases and J 2 bases; bases outside gene matches: 5. For the CDR3, the DNA is TGTGCCAGCAGGACAGGGGGGAACGCCTACGAGCAGTACTTC. Its translation is CASRTGGNAYEQYF.

The chain carries TRBV20-1 and TRBJ2-3; 16 positions agree with TRBD2. This CDR3 contains 19 residues. Germline assignment: CDR1 DFQATT and CDR2 SNEGSKA (reference sequence). Unmatched junction bases numbered 9, after V lost 3 bases and J lost 0 bases. The CDR3 region has the DNA TGCAGTGCTAGTGGCTCCGGGACTAGCGGGGGGGTTAGCACAGATACGCAGTATTTT. This gives the protein CSASGSGTSGGVSTDTQYF.

The rearrangement joins TRBV10-3 to TRBJ1-1; D not certain. V was trimmed by 3 bases and J by 2 bases, leaving 10 bases between them. CDR1 is ENHRY, CDR2 SYGVKD, per germline. The CDR3 runs 14 residues. The CDR3 is CAISDTVKNTEAFF. The CDR3 DNA reads TGTGCCATCAGTGATACGGTGAAAAACACTGAAGCTTTCTTT.

The V and J genes are TRBV6-6 and TRBJ1-2; TRBD1 agrees at 8 bases. The CDR3 runs 13 residues. Germline V gives CDR1 MNHNY, CDR2 SVGAGI (reference sequence). The J segment lost 4 bases and the V segment lost 7 bases, leaving 5 bases of the junction unmatched. DNA for the CDR3: TGTGCCAGCAAAAAACAGGGGGGCTATGGCTACACCTTC. Protein sequence: CASKKQGGYGYTF.

V and J are TRBV11-3 and TRBJ2-7, with TRBD2 identical over 9 bases. The CDR3 covers 17 residues. V was clipped by 3 bases and J by 0 bases; unmatched bases: 9. CDR1 is SGHNT, CDR2 YENEEA, per germline. CDR3 loop: CASSLEGSSGASYEQYF. CDR3 in DNA: TGTGCCAGCAGCTTGGAGGGATCTAGCGGGGCCTCCTACGAGCAGTACTTC.

The chain employs TRBV7-9 and TRBJ2-7; TRBD2 matches at 14 bases. The CDR3 has 16 amino acids. After removal of 5 bases from V and 5 bases from J, the junction contained 8 bases not matched to a gene. Per the germline V gene, CDR1 is SEHNR and CDR2 is FQNEAQ (reference sequence). The CDR3 bases are TGTGCCAGCAGCCCGCCCAGGACTAGCGGGAGGAACGAGCAGTACTTC. Translating it yields CASSPPRTSGRNEQYF.

The genes are TRBV4-2 and TRBJ1-2; no definite D call. The germline V and J ends were trimmed by 0 bases and 9 bases, with 20 bases remaining between them. Germline lookup yields CDR1 LGHNA and CDR2 YNFKEQ. The CDR3 is 16 residues long. DNA for the CDR3: TGTGCCAGCAGCCAAGAAAAATCGGTGTCGGGGAGCAGCTACACCTTC. Protein: CASSQEKSVSGSSYTF.